These 27 T cell receptor beta chains came from one sample sequenced in a study of blood T cells in healthy people across ages. Sample-barcoded 5' priming and a J-beta primer mix drove a second PCR of about 7 to 11 cycles. Using its own MiXCR run on the 5' RACE reads, TCRdb lists one record per CDR3 protein. Of about 560,000 distinct CDR3 sequences listed, about 26% are singletons. Separately, the same data were catalogued under a study of T cells of mothers and their children.

The specimen was blood. The receptors derive from a boy between 2 and 10 years old in good health.

The chain joins TRBV7-2 to TRBJ1-4; D gene uncertain. Germline V lookup: CDR1 SGHTA, CDR2 FQGNSA. The ends were cut back, 4 bases at V and 1 base at J, with 16 bases in the middle. This CDR3 region has 17 residues. The CDR3 region is CASSSRSHPRTNEKLFF. Written as DNA, the CDR3 is TGTGCCAGCAGCTCGAGGTCCCACCCAAGAACTAATGAAAAACTGTTTTTT.

J is TRBJ1-2 and V is TRBV5-1; D gene ambiguous. V was shortened by 0 bases and J by 3 bases, with 15 bases between the two germline ends. In germline, CDR1 is SGHRS, CDR2 YFSETQ. The CDR3 is 16 amino acids. The CDR3 coding sequence is TGCGCCAGCAGCTTGGAATCCGGGTCCGCAGACTATGGCTACACCTTC. It encodes CASSLESGSADYGYTF.

This clonotype showed up just a few times. CDR3 sequence: CASSTSDRVTGELFF. The CDR3 DNA reads TGTGCCAGCAGCACTTCGGACAGGGTTACCGGGGAGCTGTTTTTT. J is TRBJ2-2 and V is TRBV7-9; 8 bases agree with TRBD1. Trimming removed 5 bases from V and 5 bases from J; junction bases left unmatched: 7. The CDR3 runs 15 residues. The germline gives CDR1 SEHNR, CDR2 FQNEAQ (reference sequence).

The chain recombines TRBV11-2 with TRBJ2-1; either TRBD1 or TRBD2 may supply D (5 bases each). CDR1 and CDR2 (germline): SGHAT, FQNNGV. Trimming stripped 3 bases from V and 15 bases from J, with 12 bases between. The CDR3 loop spans 11 amino acids. CDR3 amino acids: CASSFMWDLFF. CDR3 coding DNA: TGTGCCAGCAGCTTCATGTGGGACCTGTTCTTC.

This chain links TRBV4-1 with TRBJ2-5; possibly TRBD2 for D (6 bases). This CDR3 comprises 15 residues. Germline V CDR1 and CDR2: MGHRA, YSYEKL. Between the trimmed V and J ends, which lost 1 base and 4 bases, there was a span of 13 bases. CDR3 coding DNA: TGCGCCAGCAGCCAAGTTCGGGGGTTGGGAGAGACCCAGTACTTC. Translation gives CASSQVRGLGETQYF.

This clonotype was counted many times. This rearrangement joins TRBV3-1 to TRBJ1-5, with unresolved D. CDR1 LGHDT and CDR2 YNNKEL come from the germline V gene (reference sequence). This CDR3 is built from 12 residues. Trimming pared 1 base from V and 9 bases from J, leaving 7 bases between. CDR3 nucleotide sequence: TGTGCCAGCAGCCAAGGCGCCCGGCCCCAGCATTTT. Its protein is CASSQGARPQHF.

In the case of this clonotype: Its ends do not fully match the called genes, so a read error is possible. The chain couples TRBV12-3 or TRBV12-4 to TRBJ2-5; possible D gene TRBD2, 7 bases. The CDR3 runs 15 residues. DNA for the CDR3: TGTGCCCGCAGTTTGGGCGGGGGCACCCAAGAGACCCAGTACTTC. It encodes CARSLGGGTQETQYF.

This clonotype was detected a few times. The rearrangement joins TRBV7-6 to TRBJ2-3, with a weak D call TRBD2 (5 bases). This CDR3 comprises 14 residues. V was clipped by 1 base and J by 8 bases, with 13 bases between them. Germline V CDR1 and CDR2: SGHVS, FNYEAQ. CDR3 loop: CASSLGGLMGTQYF. The CDR3 DNA reads TGTGCCAGCAGCTTAGGAGGGTTAATGGGTACGCAGTATTTT.

This chain uses TRBV6-5 with TRBJ1-1; D not certain. V was clipped by 0 bases and J by 3 bases, with 11 bases between them. In germline, CDR1 is MNHEY, CDR2 SVGAGI. The CDR3 covers 15 residues. The CDR3 loop reads CASSYSAGPHTEAFF. In DNA, the CDR3 is TGTGCCAGCAGTTACTCGGCAGGCCCCCACACTGAAGCTTTCTTT.

This sequence joins TRBV5-1 and TRBJ2-5, with 9 bases identical to TRBD1. The tail of the sequence fits TRBJ2-7 better, so the J call may be wrong. The CDR3 length is 19 residues. The germline CDR1 and CDR2 sequences are SGHRS and YFSETQ. CDR3 region: CASSSEAGQGYTKDYEQYF. In DNA, the CDR3 is TGCGCCAGCAGCTCCGAAGCGGGACAGGGTTACACGAAGGACTACGAGCAGTACTTC.

The J gene is TRBJ1-3, the V gene TRBV7-2, with D unclear. Germline loops: CDR1 SGHTA, CDR2 FQGNSA. This CDR3 has 15 amino acids. V lost 2 bases and J lost 5, with 13 bases in between. The CDR3 nucleotides read TGTGCCAGCAGCTTATGGCGGGGTAGTAGAAACACCATATATTTT. Translating gives CASSLWRGSRNTIYF.

This clonotype was seen only a few times. This sequence joins TRBV3-1 and TRBJ2-3; D possibly matches TRBD1 or TRBD2 (6 bases each). The V gene lost 1 base and the J gene lost 5 bases, with 13 bases spanning the gap. This CDR3 contains 15 residues. Germline assignment: CDR1 LGHDT and CDR2 YNNKEL (reference sequence). CDR3 nucleotide sequence: TGTGCCAGCAGCCAAGGGGGGGCAGTCAGAGATACGCAGTATTTT. Its translation: CASSQGGAVRDTQYF.

The chain couples TRBV12-3 or TRBV12-4 to TRBJ2-5; possibly TRBD2 for D (5 bases). V was shortened by 6 bases and J by 0 bases, with 17 bases between the two germline ends. The CDR3 contains 16 residues. The CDR3 sequence is CASSPRRPSYQETQYF. CDR3 nucleotides: TGTGCCAGCAGCCCAAGGAGGCCCTCGTACCAAGAGACCCAGTACTTC.

This clonotype was detected only a few times. The chain recombines TRBV3-1 with TRBJ2-1; 12 bases align to TRBD2. Per the germline V gene, CDR1 is LGHDT and CDR2 is YNNKEL (reference sequence). This CDR3 comprises 18 residues. The V segment lost 4 bases and the J segment 2 bases; nucleotides outside the gene matches: 9. The CDR3 nucleotides are TGTGCCAGCAGCCGACCCGACCCTAGCGGGGGGGCCTACAATGAGCAGTTCTTC. It translates to CASSRPDPSGGAYNEQFF.

The V and J genes are TRBV29-1 and TRBJ1-1; tentative D call: TRBD1 (5 bases). Trimming removed 0 bases at V and 0 bases at J, with 14 bases between. The CDR3 runs to 16 residues. The V gene's germline CDR1 is SQVTM and CDR2 ANQGSEA. The CDR3 here is CSVEDRGRPLNTEAFF. The CDR3 DNA sequence: TGCAGCGTTGAAGATCGGGGACGACCGTTGAACACTGAAGCTTTCTTT.

The rearrangement links TRBV28 to TRBJ2-7; D is possibly TRBD2 (6 bases). Trimming removed 7 bases from V and 5 bases from J, with 21 bases in between. The CDR3 runs to 15 residues. CDR1 MDHEN and CDR2 SYDVKM come from the germline V gene. This CDR3 reads CASTPHGRGIDEQYF. The CDR3 DNA is TGTGCCAGCACCCCTCACGGGCGGGGAATCGACGAGCAGTACTTC.

The chain carries TRBV3-1 and TRBJ2-5; 9 positions agree with TRBD1. The closer fit of TRBJ2-1 to the DNA end suggests the J call may be wrong. This CDR3 has 16 residues. In germline, CDR1 is LGHDT, CDR2 YNNKEL (reference sequence). The CDR3 is CASSQFRDRDLNEQFF. In DNA, the CDR3 is TGTGCCAGCAGCCAATTCCGGGACAGGGACCTCAATGAGCAGTTCTTC.

This clonotype showed up just a few times. The chain joins TRBV25-1 to TRBJ1-3; the D gene is possibly TRBD1 (5 bases). The V and J ends lost 6 bases and 8 bases respectively, with 17 bases between them. Germline lookup yields CDR1 MGHDK and CDR2 SYGVNS. The CDR3 sequence is 14 residues long. CDR3 nucleotides: TGTGCCAGCAGCGTCAGGAGTAGGGACGACACCATATATTTT. Its translation is CASSVRSRDDTIYF.

V is TRBV12-3 or TRBV12-4 and J is TRBJ1-3; no clear D. Trimming cost V 7 bases and J 4 bases, with 8 bases left between them. This CDR3 is 12 amino acids long. DNA of the CDR3: TGTGCCAGCACTCCCGGAGGAAACACCATATATTTT. This encodes CASTPGGNTIYF.

This sequence joins TRBV7-6 and TRBJ2-5, with 8 bases matching TRBD2. Germline V gene lookup returns CDR1 SGHVS and CDR2 FNYEAQ. V lost 3 bases and J lost 5; bases outside the gene matches: 14. CDR3 length: 17 residues. CDR3 residues: CASSFPRSGGLRETQYF. The DNA for the CDR3 is TGTGCCAGCAGCTTTCCCCGGTCGGGGGGGCTTAGGGAGACCCAGTACTTC.

In its sample, this clonotype was seen once. V usage is TRBV6-5 and J usage is TRBJ2-7, with D possibly being TRBD1 (6 bases). Germline V gene data show CDR1 as MNHEY and CDR2 as SVGAGI. The CDR3 has 14 residues. V gave up 7 bases and J gave up 4 bases, with 17 bases separating them. In nucleotides, the CDR3 is TGTGCCAGCAAGGGGGAGTTATCCCCTTACGAGCAGTACTTC. This sequence encodes CASKGELSPYEQYF.

This clonotype came up a few times. The rearrangement joins TRBV29-1 to TRBJ2-5; 15 nucleotides agree with TRBD2. The CDR3 consists of 15 residues. V lost 7 bases to trimming and J lost 2 bases; unmatched junction nucleotides: 5. The germline gives CDR1 SQVTM, CDR2 ANQGSEA. CDR3 region: CSAAGTSGGQETQYF. The CDR3 DNA sequence: TGCAGCGCAGCCGGGACTAGCGGGGGGCAAGAGACCCAGTACTTC.

The chain recombines TRBV6-1 with TRBJ2-5; tentative D call: TRBD1 (6 bases). Germline V CDR1 and CDR2: MNHNS, SASEGT. The CDR3 runs to 15 residues. V was cut by 5 bases and J by 2 bases, with 15 bases left in between. CDR3 protein: CASSSMTGSQETQYF. The CDR3 region has the DNA TGTGCCAGCAGTTCCATGACAGGATCACAAGAGACCCAGTACTTC.

The CDR3 spells CASSQQVRGSSYEQYF. The CDR3 DNA sequence: TGTGCCAGCAGCCAACAGGTCAGGGGTAGTTCCTACGAGCAGTACTTC. This chain connects TRBV3-1 to TRBJ2-7; tentative D call: TRBD1 (6 bases). The CDR3 extends over 16 amino acids. Trimming pared 2 bases from V and 1 base from J, leaving 15 bases between. CDR1 and CDR2 (germline): LGHDT, YNNKEL (reference sequence).

The chain is built from TRBV12-3 or TRBV12-4 and TRBJ1-2; D gene ambiguous. V was shortened by 5 bases and J by 8 bases, with 12 bases between the two germline ends. CDR3 length: 12 residues. The CDR3 loop is CASSGRPLGYTF. CDR3 nucleotides: TGTGCCAGCAGTGGACGACCGCTAGGCTACACCTTC.

This clonotype occurred a few times. The genes are TRBV6-5 and TRBJ2-1, with D unresolved. This CDR3 has 13 amino acids. Trimming removed 6 bases at V and 8 bases at J, with 14 bases between. Germline V CDR1 and CDR2: MNHEY, SVGAGI. CDR3 coding DNA: TGTGCCAGCAGCCCCACCCCGCTAGATGAGCAGTTCTTC. Its protein product is CASSPTPLDEQFF.

This clonotype has only a few counts. This chain joins TRBV30 and TRBJ2-2; 7 bases are a match to TRBD2. The CDR3 runs 15 residues. Trimming removed 2 bases from V and 2 bases from J; junction bases left unmatched: 5. The V gene's germline CDR1 is GTSNPN and CDR2 SVGIG (reference sequence). This CDR3 is CAWSKGLYNTGELFF. The CDR3 coding sequence is TGTGCCTGGAGTAAGGGACTATACAACACCGGGGAGCTGTTTTTT.